A single sample is the source of the 16 T cell receptor beta chains below, sequenced in a study of beta chain features in type 1 diabetes. The sequenced template was cDNA made from the entire isolated RNA. Clones were read by immunoSEQ multiplex PCR, and TCRdb kept only the in-frame ones, dropping some. The sample consists of roughly 300,000 clones, approximately 15% of them appearing once. The sample comprised central memory CD4+ T cells from blood. The source of these receptors is a man aged 25 to 40 in good health.

The chain couples TRBV7-8 to TRBJ1-2; D call uncertain. This CDR3 is built from 14 residues. The germline V and J ends were trimmed by 5 bases and 5 bases, with 15 bases remaining between them. In germline, CDR1 is SGHVS, CDR2 FQNEAQ. The CDR3 DNA follows: TGTGCCAGCAGCCCCGGAGACGGGCGATATGGCTACACCTTC. Its translation is CASSPGDGRYGYTF.

In this sample, this clone turned up once. The CDR3 here is CASSSGVGTVLSGNTIYF. In nucleotides, the CDR3 is TGTGCCAGCAGCTCCGGGGTAGGAACAGTCCTCTCTGGAAACACCATATATTTT. The V call is TRBV9, the J call TRBJ1-3; D is undetermined. V lost 4 bases, J lost 0 bases, and 20 bases lay in between. The CDR3 covers 18 residues. Germline assignment: CDR1 SGDLS and CDR2 YYNGEE.

This clone was observed a single time. The rearrangement links TRBV11-3 to TRBJ2-5, with TRBD2 matching 7 bases. Germline-derived CDR1 and CDR2 are SGHNT and YENEEA. CDR3 length: 14 amino acids. Losses at the gene ends were 2 bases for V and 4 bases for J; bases not matched to a gene: 4. The CDR3 DNA reads as TGTGCCAGCAGCTTAATAGGCGGGGGAGAGACCCAGTACTTC. It encodes CASSLIGGGETQYF.

V gene TRBV10-3 combines with J gene TRBJ1-6, with a tentative D call TRBD1 (6 bases). The CDR3 is made up of 15 amino acids. In germline, CDR1 is ENHRY, CDR2 SYGVKD. V shed 0 bases and J shed 8 bases, with 11 bases lying between them. CDR3 nucleotides: TGTGCCATCAGTGAGTCTGGGGGGCCGGATTCACCCCTCCACTTT. This gives the protein CAISESGGPDSPLHF.

This clone occurred a few times. This chain joins TRBV7-9 and TRBJ2-5; unclear D gene. Germline loops: CDR1 SEHNR, CDR2 FQNEAQ (reference sequence). V was cut by 3 bases and J by 1 base, with 12 bases left in between. The CDR3 sequence is 15 residues long. For the CDR3, the DNA is TGTGCCAGCAGCTTGGGTCCGGCTACCCAAGAGACCCAGTACTTC. As protein: CASSLGPATQETQYF.

This clone was observed a handful of times. This CDR3 is CASSGAAYNEQFF. CDR3 bases: TGTGCCAGCAGCGGCGCGGCGTACAATGAGCAGTTCTTC. This rearrangement joins TRBV9 to TRBJ2-1, with D uncertain. Germline loops: CDR1 SGDLS, CDR2 YYNGEE. The CDR3 is 13 amino acids. V was shortened by 3 bases and J by 4 bases, with 8 bases between the two germline ends.

This clone was picked up many times. The V and J genes are TRBV27 and TRBJ2-7, with D perhaps matching TRBD2 (6 bases). With 2 bases removed from V and 11 bases from J, the gap between germline ends came to 19 bases. The CDR3 contains 14 residues. Germline lookup yields CDR1 MNHEY and CDR2 SMNVEV (reference sequence). CDR3 region: CASSLGNYRDCEYV. DNA for the CDR3: TGTGCCAGCAGTTTAGGGAACTACCGGGACTGTGAGTACGTC.

The chain carries TRBV2 and TRBJ2-5, with 8 nucleotides matching TRBD2. Trimming cost V 6 bases and J 0 bases; bases outside gene matches: 6. Germline CDR1 reads SNHLY; CDR2 reads FYNNEI. The CDR3 loop spans 15 amino acids. CDR3 nucleotides: TGTGCCAGCAGGTTTGGCGGGGGGTACCAAGAGACCCAGTACTTC. The encoded protein is CASRFGGGYQETQYF.

The chain links TRBV11-2 to TRBJ2-7; 7 bases map to TRBD1. This CDR3 region has 13 residues. CDR1 is SGHAT and CDR2 is FQNNGV in the germline V gene. V trimming: 5 bases; J trimming: 3 bases; junction bases outside the gene matches: 4. CDR3 coding DNA: TGTGCCAGCAGCCTCCGGGACAGCTACGAGCAGTACGTC. This codes for CASSLRDSYEQYV.

This chain uses TRBV7-2 with TRBJ2-7; 8 positions match TRBD1. Per germline, CDR1 SGHTA and CDR2 FQGNSA. The trim removed 5 bases at V and 5 bases at J, leaving 11 bases unmatched. The CDR3 runs 15 residues. The CDR3 is CASSQGQGGFHEQYF. The CDR3 nucleotides are TGTGCCAGCAGCCAAGGACAGGGAGGTTTCCACGAGCAGTACTTC.

The chain employs TRBV4-3 and TRBJ2-3; D gene ambiguous. Germline V gene sequence: CDR1 LGHNA, CDR2 YSLEER. V was trimmed by 0 bases and J by 2 bases, leaving 6 bases between them. The CDR3 length is 14 residues. The CDR3 loop is CASSQDQYTDTQYF. CDR3 in DNA: TGCGCCAGCAGCCAAGATCAGTACACAGATACGCAGTATTTT.

This clone came up a few times. This chain joins TRBV4-1 and TRBJ2-3; D is possibly TRBD2 (6 bases). V shed 2 bases and J shed 14 bases, with 17 bases lying between them. The germline gives CDR1 MGHRA, CDR2 YSYEKL. The CDR3 totals 13 residues. The CDR3 sequence is CASSQSGVGFRYF. The CDR3 DNA follows: TGCGCCAGCAGCCAATCGGGAGTAGGGTTTAGGTATTTT.

This clone has a handful of counts. This sequence joins TRBV7-9 and TRBJ2-5; D possibly corresponds to TRBD2 (6 bases). Trimming pared 6 bases from V and 2 bases from J, leaving 16 bases between. Germline loops: CDR1 SEHNR, CDR2 FQNEAQ (reference sequence). The CDR3 length is 15 residues. CDR3 bases: TGTGCCAGCAGTTCCCGGATGGGGGGTCAAGAGACCCAGTACTTC. Protein product: CASSSRMGGQETQYF.

The sample holds a few counts of this clone. The chain recombines TRBV18 with TRBJ1-2; a weak D match, TRBD1 (6 bases). Trimming removed 4 bases from V and 7 bases from J, with 10 bases in between. CDR1 and CDR2 (germline): KGHSH, LQKENI. This CDR3 region has 12 residues. The CDR3 spells CASSHEDSGYTF. The CDR3 nucleotides are TGTGCCAGCTCACATGAGGACAGTGGCTACACCTTC.

This clone occurred a few times. This chain uses TRBV18 with TRBJ1-1; D remains ambiguous. The CDR3 length is 14 residues. Looked up from germline, CDR1 is KGHSH and CDR2 is LQKENI. V dropped 2 bases and J dropped 4 bases, with 11 bases sitting between them. The CDR3 region has the DNA TGTGCCAGCTCACCATCGGGGATCGGCACTGAAGCTTTCTTT. This encodes CASSPSGIGTEAFF.

This clone was observed a handful of times. This chain joins TRBV7-8 and TRBJ2-2; perhaps TRBD2 as D (7 bases). Germline lookup yields CDR1 SGHVS and CDR2 FQNEAQ. V was clipped by 4 bases and J by 6 bases, with 18 bases between them. CDR3 length: 16 amino acids. The CDR3 spells CASSYMGGGYPGELFF. CDR3 bases: TGTGCCAGCAGCTACATGGGAGGGGGGTATCCCGGGGAGCTGTTTTTT.